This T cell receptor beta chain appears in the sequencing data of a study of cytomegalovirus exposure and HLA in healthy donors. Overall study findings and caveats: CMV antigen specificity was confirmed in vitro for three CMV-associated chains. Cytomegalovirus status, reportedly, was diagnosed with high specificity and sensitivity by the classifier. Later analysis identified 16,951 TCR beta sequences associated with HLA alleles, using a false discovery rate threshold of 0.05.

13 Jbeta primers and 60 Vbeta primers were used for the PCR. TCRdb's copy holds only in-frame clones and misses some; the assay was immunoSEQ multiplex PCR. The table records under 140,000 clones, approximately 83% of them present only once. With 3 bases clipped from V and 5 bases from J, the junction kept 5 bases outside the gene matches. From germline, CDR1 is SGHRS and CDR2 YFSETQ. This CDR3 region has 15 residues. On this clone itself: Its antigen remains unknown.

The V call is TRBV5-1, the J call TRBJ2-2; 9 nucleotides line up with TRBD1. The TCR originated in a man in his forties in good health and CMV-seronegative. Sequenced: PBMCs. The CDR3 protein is CASSSLGQGTGELFF. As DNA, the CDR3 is TGCGCCAGCAGCTCCTTAGGACAGGGGACCGGGGAGCTGTTTTTT. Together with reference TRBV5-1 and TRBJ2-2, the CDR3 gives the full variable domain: KAGVTQTPRYLIKTRGQQVTLSCSPISGHRSVSWYQQTPGQGLQFLFEYFSETQRNKGNFPGRFSGRQFSNSRSEMNVSTLELGDSALYLCASSSLGQGTGELFFGEGSRLTVL.